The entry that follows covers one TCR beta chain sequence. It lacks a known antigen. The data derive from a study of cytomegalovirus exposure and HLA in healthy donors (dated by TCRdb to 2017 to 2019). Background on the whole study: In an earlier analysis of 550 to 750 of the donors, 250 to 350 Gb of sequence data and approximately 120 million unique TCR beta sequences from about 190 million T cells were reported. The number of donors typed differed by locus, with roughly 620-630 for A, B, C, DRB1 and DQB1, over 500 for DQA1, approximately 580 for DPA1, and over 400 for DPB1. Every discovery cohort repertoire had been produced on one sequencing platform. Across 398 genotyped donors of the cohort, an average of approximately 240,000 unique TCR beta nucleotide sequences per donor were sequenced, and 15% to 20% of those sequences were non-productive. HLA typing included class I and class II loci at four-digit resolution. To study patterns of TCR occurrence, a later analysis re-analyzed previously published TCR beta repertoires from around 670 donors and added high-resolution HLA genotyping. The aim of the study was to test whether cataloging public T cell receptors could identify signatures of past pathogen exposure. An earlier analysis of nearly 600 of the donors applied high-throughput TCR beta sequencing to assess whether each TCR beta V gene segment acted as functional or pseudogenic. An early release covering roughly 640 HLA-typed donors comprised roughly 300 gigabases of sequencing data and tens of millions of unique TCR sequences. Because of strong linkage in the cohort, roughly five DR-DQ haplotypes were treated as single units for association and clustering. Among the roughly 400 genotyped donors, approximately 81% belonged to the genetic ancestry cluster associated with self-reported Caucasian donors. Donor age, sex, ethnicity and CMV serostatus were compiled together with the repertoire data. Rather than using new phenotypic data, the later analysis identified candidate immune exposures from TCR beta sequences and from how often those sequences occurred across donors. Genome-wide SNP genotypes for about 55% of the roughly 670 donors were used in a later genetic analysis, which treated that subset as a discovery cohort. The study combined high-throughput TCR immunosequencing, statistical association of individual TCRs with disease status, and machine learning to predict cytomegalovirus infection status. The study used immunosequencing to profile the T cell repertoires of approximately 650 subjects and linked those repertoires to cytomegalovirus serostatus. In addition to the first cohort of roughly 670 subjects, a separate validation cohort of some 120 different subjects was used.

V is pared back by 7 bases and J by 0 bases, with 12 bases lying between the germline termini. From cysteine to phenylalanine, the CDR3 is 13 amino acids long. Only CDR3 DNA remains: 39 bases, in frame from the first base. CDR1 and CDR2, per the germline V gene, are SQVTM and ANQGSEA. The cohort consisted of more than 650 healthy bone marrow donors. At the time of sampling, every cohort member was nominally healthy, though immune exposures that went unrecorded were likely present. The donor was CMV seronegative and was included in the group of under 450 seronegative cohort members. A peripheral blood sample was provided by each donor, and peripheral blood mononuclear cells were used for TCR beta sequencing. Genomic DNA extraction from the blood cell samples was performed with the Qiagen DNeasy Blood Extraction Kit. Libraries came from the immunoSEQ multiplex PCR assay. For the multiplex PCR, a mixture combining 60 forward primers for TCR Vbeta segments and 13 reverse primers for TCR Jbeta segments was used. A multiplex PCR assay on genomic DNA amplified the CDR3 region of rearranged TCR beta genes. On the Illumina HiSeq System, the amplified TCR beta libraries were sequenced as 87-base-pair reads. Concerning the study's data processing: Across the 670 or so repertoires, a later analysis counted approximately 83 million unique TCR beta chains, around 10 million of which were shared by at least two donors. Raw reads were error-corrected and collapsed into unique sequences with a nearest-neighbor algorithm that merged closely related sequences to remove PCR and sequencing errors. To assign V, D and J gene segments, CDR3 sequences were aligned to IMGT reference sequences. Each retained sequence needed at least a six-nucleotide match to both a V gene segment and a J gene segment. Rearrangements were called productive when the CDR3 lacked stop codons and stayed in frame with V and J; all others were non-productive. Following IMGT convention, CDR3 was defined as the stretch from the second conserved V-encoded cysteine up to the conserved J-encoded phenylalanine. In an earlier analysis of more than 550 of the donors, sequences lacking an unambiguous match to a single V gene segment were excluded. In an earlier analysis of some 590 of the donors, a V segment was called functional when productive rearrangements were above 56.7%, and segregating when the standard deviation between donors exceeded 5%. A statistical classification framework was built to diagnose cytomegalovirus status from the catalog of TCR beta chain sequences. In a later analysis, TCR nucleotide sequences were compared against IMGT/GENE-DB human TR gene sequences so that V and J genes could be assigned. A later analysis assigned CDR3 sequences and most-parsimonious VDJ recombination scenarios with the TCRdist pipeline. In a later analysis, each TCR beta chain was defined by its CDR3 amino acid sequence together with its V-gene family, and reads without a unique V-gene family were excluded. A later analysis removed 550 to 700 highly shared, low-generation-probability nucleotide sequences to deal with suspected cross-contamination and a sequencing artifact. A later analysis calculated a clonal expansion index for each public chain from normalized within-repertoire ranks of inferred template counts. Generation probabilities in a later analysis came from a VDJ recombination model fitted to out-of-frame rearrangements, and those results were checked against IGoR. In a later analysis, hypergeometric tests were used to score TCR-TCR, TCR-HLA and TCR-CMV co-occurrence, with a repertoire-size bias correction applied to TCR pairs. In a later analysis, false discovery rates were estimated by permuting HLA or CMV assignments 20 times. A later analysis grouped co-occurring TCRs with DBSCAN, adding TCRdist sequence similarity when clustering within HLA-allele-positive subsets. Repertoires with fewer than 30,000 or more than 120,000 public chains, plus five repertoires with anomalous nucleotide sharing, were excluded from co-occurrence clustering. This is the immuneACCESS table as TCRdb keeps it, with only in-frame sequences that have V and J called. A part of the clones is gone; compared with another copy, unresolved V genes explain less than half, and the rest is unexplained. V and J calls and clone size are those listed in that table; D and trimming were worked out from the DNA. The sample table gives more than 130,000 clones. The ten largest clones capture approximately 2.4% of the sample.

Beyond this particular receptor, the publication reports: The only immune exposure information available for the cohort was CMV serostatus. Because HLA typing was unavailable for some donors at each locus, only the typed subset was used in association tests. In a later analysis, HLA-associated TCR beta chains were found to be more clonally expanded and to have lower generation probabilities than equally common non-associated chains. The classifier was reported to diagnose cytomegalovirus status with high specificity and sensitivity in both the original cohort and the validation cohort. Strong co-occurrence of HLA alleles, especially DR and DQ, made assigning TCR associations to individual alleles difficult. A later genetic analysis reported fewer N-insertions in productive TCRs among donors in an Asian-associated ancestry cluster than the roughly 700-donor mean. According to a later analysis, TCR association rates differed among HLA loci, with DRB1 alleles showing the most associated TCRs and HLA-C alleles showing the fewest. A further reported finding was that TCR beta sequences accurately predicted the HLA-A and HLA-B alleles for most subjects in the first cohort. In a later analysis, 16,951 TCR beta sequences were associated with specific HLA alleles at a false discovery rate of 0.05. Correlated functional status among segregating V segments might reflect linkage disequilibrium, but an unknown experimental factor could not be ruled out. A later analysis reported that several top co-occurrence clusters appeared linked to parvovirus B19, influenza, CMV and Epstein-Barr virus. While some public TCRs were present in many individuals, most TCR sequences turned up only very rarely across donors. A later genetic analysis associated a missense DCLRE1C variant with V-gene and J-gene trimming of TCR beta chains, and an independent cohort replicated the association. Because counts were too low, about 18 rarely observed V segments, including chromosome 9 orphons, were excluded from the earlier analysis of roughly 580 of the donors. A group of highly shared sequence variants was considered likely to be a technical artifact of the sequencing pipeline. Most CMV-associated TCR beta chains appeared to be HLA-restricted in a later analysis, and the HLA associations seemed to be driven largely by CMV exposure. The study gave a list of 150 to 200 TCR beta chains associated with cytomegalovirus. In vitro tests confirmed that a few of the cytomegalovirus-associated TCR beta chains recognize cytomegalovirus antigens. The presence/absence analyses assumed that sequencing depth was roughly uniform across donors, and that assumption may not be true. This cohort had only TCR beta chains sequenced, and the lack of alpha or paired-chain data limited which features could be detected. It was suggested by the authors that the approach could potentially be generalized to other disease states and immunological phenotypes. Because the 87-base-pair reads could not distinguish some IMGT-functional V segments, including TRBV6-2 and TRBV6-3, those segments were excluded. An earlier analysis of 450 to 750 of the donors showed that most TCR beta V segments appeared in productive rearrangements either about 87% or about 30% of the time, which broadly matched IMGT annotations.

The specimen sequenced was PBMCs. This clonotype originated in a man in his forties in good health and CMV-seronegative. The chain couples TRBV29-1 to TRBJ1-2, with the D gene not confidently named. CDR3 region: CSDDNGSNYGYTF. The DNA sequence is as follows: TGCAGCGATGACAACGGTTCTAACTATGGCTACACCTTC.